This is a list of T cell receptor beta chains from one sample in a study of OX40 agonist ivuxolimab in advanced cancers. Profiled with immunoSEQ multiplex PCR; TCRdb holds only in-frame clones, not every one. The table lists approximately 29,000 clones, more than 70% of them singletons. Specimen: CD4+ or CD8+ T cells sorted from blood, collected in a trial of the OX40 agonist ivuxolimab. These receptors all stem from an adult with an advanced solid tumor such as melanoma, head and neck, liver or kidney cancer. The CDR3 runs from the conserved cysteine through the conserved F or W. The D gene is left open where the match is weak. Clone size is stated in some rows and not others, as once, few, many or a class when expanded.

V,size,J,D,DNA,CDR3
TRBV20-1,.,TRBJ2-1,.,TGCAGTGCGGCCCAGTTTGGTGAGCAGTTCTTC,CSAAQFGEQFF
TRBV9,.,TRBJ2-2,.,TGTGCCAGCAGCGGGCCCTATGGGGGTGGCACCGGGGAGCTGTTTTTT,CASSGPYGGGTGELFF
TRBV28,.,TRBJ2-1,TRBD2,TGTGCCAGCAGTCCCCCGAGCGGGGGGCCTAACAATGAGCAGTTCTTC,CASSPPSGGPNNEQFF
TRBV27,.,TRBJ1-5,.,TGTGCCAGCAGGCAGGGGCTAAGCAATCAGCCCCAGCATTTT,CASRQGLSNQPQHF
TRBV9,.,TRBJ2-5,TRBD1,TGTGCCAGCAGCGTATCGGGACAGCAAGAGACCCAGTACTTC,CASSVSGQQETQYF
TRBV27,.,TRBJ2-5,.,TGTGCCAGCAGTTTATCGAACAGGGTCCGCCAAGAGACCCAGTACTTC,CASSLSNRVRQETQYF
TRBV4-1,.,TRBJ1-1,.,TGCGCCAGCAGCCAACAACAACTGAACACTGAAGCTTTCTTT,CASSQQQLNTEAFF
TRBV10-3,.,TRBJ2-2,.,TGTGCCATCAGTGACCCCCCGAGCCCGAACACCGGGGAGCTGTTTTTT,CAISDPPSPNTGELFF
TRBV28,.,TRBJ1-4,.,TGTGCCAGCAGTTTAGTGTCGGTTCCTAATGAAAAACTGTTTTTT,CASSLVSVPNEKLFF
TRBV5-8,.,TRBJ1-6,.,TGTGCCAGCAGCGGAGGGATCGGCAGGAATTCACCCCTCCACTTT,CASSGGIGRNSPLHF
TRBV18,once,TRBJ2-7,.,TGTGCCAGCTCACCAAGGGACTCCGACTACGAGCAGTACTTC,CASSPRDSDYEQYF
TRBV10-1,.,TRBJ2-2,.,TGCGCCAGCAGTCCCAGGGACTCCGGGGAGCTGTTTTTT,CASSPRDSGELFF
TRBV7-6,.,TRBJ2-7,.,TGTGCCAGCAGCTTAGGGGACATCTCCTACGAGCAGTACTTC,CASSLGDISYEQYF
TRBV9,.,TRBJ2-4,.,TGTGCCAGCAGCGTAGGTGGGGCCGCCAAAAACATTCAGTACTTC,CASSVGGAAKNIQYF
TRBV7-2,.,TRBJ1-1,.,TGTGCCAGCAGCTTATACGCGGGGAGAGGGTCCGGGGTTACGGAAGCTTTCTTT,CASSLYAGRGSGVTEAFF
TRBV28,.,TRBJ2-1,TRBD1,TGTGCCAGCAGTATGGGACAGGGGATCGGTGAGCAGTTCTTC,CASSMGQGIGEQFF